A selection of T cell receptor beta chains follows, all from one sample in a study of beta chain features in type 1 diabetes. Clones were read by immunoSEQ multiplex PCR, and TCRdb kept only the in-frame ones, dropping some. The sample consists of about 330,000 clones, 11% of them appearing once. The specimen was naive CD4+ T cells from blood. Receptor source: a woman between 25 and 40 years old in good health. Both conserved end residues are part of each CDR3. Each record gives: J gene, V gene, CDR3 protein.

J: TRBJ2-1; V: TRBV7-3; CDR3: CASSSTSGTTDEQFF
J: TRBJ2-3; V: TRBV6-1; CDR3: CASSELFLQAQDTQYF
J: TRBJ1-2; V: TRBV9; CDR3: CASSVVQNYGYTF
J: TRBJ2-1; V: TRBV29-1; CDR3: CSVEPAVWTSGIGNEQFF
J: TRBJ2-1; V: TRBV19; CDR3: CASRNSGRSNEQFF
J: TRBJ2-6; V: TRBV7-3; CDR3: CASSLRSAGANVLTF
J: TRBJ2-1; V: TRBV5-1; CDR3: CASSSLSLLSGGSEQFF
J: TRBJ2-1; V: TRBV2; CDR3: CASSVGGFSYNEQFF
J: TRBJ2-6; V: TRBV6-5; CDR3: CASSYSILSGANVLTF
J: TRBJ2-1; V: TRBV30; CDR3: CAWKQQAEGEQFF
J: TRBJ2-3; V: TRBV14; CDR3: CASSQDWASPWDTQYF
J: TRBJ2-7; V: TRBV10-3; CDR3: CAISESGQGREQYF
J: TRBJ1-2; V: TRBV20-1; CDR3: CSASSYGYTF
J: TRBJ2-7; V: TRBV15; CDR3: CATSTGSTGRYEQYF
J: TRBJ1-1; V: TRBV29-1; CDR3: CSGLDTEAFF
J: TRBJ2-4; V: TRBV30; CDR3: CAWSVQGMDIQYF
J: TRBJ2-7; V: TRBV9; CDR3: CASSVGLAREQYF
J: TRBJ2-3; V: TRBV9; CDR3: CASSAGTGSMDTQYF
J: TRBJ1-2; V: TRBV6-5; CDR3: CASSWSGGATGYTF
J: TRBJ1-1; V: TRBV10-3; CDR3: CAISEQGMGTEAFF
J: TRBJ1-5; V: TRBV2; CDR3: CASSEAAAVSNQPQHF
J: TRBJ2-7; V: TRBV6-6; CDR3: CASGLPGPLEQYF
J: TRBJ2-3; V: TRBV29-1; CDR3: CSVGAATSTDTQYF
J: TRBJ1-2; V: TRBV28; CDR3: CASRRTGAVYGYTF
J: TRBJ1-2; V: TRBV5-1; CDR3: CASSSRDSETYGYTF
J: TRBJ2-7; V: TRBV5-4; CDR3: CASSFAGRNEQYF
J: TRBJ2-1; V: TRBV5-1; CDR3: CASSPTGLNEQFF
J: TRBJ2-3; V: TRBV7-2; CDR3: CASSRLVVDTQYF
J: TRBJ1-2; V: TRBV15; CDR3: CATSRDQRGANPYGYTF
J: TRBJ1-1; V: TRBV5-1; CDR3: CASGRDSTNTEAFF
J: TRBJ2-1; V: TRBV29-1; CDR3: CSVEDLRGNNEQFF
J: TRBJ2-1; V: TRBV28; CDR3: CASSSWTSGSYNEQFF
J: TRBJ2-1; V: TRBV4-3; CDR3: CASSQVAGGYGNEQFF
J: TRBJ2-1; V: TRBV7-8; CDR3: CASRRLAANEQFF
J: TRBJ2-1; V: TRBV6-5; CDR3: CASSSMTSGEGNEQFF
J: TRBJ2-5; V: TRBV30; CDR3: CAWSRGAQETQYF
J: TRBJ2-6; V: TRBV27; CDR3: CASSLRSSGANVLTF
J: TRBJ1-1; V: TRBV5-1; CDR3: CASSFPRVQAFF
J: TRBJ2-4; V: TRBV5-1; CDR3: CASSAGAGNIQYF
J: TRBJ1-3; V: TRBV29-1; CDR3: CSVARGNTIYF
J: TRBJ2-5; V: TRBV25-1; CDR3: CASATPGTGETPYF
J: TRBJ2-6; V: TRBV28; CDR3: CASTTGGTGANVLTF